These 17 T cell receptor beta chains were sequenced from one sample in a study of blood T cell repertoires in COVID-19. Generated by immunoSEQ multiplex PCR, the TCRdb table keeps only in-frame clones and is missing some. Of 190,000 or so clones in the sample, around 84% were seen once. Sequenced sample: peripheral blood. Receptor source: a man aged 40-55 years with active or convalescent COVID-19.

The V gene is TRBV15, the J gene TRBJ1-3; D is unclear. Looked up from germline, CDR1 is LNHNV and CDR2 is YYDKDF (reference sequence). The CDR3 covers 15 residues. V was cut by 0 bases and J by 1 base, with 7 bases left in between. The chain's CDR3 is CATSRDRMSGNTIYF. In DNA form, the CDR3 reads TGTGCCACCAGCAGAGACAGAATGTCTGGAAACACCATATATTTT.

CDR3 DNA sequence: TGCGCCAGCAGCTTGAGCCCGGAGGTGGGAAACTACGAGCAGTACTTC. Translating it yields CASSLSPEVGNYEQYF. The rearrangement joins TRBV5-1 to TRBJ2-7; maybe TRBD2 (5 bases). CDR1 is SGHRS, CDR2 YFSETQ, per germline. CDR3 size: 16 residues. V shed 1 base and J shed 3 bases, with 17 bases lying between them.

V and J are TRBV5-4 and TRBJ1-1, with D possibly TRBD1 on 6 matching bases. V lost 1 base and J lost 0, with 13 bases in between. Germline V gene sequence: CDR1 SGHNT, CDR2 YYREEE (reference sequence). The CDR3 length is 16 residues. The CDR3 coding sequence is TGTGCCAGCAGCTTGTCGACAGGAAGAATGAACACTGAAGCTTTCTTT. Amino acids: CASSLSTGRMNTEAFF.

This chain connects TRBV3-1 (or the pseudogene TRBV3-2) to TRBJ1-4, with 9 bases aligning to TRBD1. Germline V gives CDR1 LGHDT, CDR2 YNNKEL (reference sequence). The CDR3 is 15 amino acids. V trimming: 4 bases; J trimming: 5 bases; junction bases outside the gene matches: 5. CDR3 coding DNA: TGTGCCAGCAGCCGAAAGACAGGGGGAAATGAAAAACTGTTTTTT. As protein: CASSRKTGGNEKLFF.

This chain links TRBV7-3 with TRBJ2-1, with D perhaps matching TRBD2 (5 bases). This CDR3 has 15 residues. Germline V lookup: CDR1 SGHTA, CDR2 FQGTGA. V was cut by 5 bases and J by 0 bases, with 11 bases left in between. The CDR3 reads CASSTKLGSYNEQFF. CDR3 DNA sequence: TGTGCCAGCAGCACAAAACTAGGCTCCTACAATGAGCAGTTCTTC.

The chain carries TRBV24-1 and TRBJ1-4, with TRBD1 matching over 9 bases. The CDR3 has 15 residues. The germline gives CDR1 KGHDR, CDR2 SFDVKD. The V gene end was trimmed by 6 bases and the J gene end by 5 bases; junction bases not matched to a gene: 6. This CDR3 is CATSPATGGNEKLFF. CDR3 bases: TGTGCCACCAGTCCCGCGACAGGGGGGAATGAAAAACTGTTTTTT.

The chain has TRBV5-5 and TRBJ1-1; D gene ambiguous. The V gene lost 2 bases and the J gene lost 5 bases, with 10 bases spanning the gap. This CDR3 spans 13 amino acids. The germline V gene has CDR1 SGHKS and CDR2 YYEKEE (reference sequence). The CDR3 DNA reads TGTGCCAGCAGCTTCCCGGGCGGGACTGAAGCTTTCTTT. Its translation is CASSFPGGTEAFF.

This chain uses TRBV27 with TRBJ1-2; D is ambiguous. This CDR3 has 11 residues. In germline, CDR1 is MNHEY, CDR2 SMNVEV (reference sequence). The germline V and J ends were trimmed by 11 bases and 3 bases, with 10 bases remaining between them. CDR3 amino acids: CASSEDYGYTF. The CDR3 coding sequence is TGTGCCTCCAGTGAAGACTATGGCTACACCTTC.

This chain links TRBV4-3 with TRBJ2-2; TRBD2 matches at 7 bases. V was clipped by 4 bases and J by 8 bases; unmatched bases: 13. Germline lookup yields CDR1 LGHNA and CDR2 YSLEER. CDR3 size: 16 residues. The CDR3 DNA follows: TGCGCCAGCAGCCCCTCGGGTTCGGGGGGAGGTGGGGAGCTGTTTTTT. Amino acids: CASSPSGSGGGGELFF.

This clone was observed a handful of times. The CDR3 protein is CASSPLRDRVPGPSPLHF. The DNA for the CDR3 is TGTGCCAGCAGTCCGCTCCGGGACAGGGTGCCCGGGCCTTCACCCCTCCACTTT. J is TRBJ1-6 and V is TRBV6-4; TRBD1 agrees at 9 bases. CDR3 length: 18 amino acids. CDR1 and CDR2 from the germline V gene are MRHNA and SNTAGT. With 5 bases clipped from V and 9 bases from J, the junction kept 17 bases outside the gene matches.

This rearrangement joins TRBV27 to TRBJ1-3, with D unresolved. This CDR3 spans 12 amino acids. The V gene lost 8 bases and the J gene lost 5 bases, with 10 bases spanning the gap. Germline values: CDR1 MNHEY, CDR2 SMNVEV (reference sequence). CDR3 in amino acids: CASGEGRNTIYF. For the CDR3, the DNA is TGTGCCAGCGGAGAGGGAAGAAACACCATATATTTT.

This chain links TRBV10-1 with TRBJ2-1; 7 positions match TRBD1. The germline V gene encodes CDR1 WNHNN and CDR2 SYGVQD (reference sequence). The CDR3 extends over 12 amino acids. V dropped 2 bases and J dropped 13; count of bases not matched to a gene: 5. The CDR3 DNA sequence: TGCGCCAGCAGTGAGGGCAGGGGGAGTCAGTTCTTC. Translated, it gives CASSEGRGSQFF.

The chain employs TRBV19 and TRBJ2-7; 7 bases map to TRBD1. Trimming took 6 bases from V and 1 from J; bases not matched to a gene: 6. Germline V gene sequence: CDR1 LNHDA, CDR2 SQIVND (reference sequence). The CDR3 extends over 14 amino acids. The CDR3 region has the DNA TGTGCCAGTAGCTTACAGGGGAAGTCCTACGAGCAGTACTTC. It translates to CASSLQGKSYEQYF.

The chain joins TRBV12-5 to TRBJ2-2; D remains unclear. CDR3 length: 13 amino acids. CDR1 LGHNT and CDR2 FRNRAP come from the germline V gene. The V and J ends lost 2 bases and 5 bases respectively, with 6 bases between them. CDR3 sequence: CASGLQWTGELFF. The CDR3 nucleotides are TGTGCTAGTGGTTTGCAGTGGACCGGGGAGCTGTTTTTT.

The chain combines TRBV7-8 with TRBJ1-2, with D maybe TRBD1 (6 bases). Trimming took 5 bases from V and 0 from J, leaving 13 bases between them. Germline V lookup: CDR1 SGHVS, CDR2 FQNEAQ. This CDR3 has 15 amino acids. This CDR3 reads CASSKGQLTNYGYTF. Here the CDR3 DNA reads TGTGCCAGCAGCAAGGGACAACTAACTAACTATGGCTACACCTTC.

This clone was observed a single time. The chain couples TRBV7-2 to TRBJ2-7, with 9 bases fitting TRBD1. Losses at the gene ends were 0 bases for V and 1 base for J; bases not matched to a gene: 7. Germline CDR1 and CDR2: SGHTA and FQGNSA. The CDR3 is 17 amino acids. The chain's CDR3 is CASSLAAGTGRSYEQYF. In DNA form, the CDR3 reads TGTGCCAGCAGCTTAGCGGCAGGGACAGGGAGGTCCTACGAGCAGTACTTC.

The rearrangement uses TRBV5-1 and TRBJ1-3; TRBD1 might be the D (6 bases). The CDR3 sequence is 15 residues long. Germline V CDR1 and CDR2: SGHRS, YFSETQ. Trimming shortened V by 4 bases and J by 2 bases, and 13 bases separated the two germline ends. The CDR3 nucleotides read TGCGCCAGCAGCCTAGACAGGTTTACTGGAAACACCATATATTTT. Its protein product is CASSLDRFTGNTIYF.